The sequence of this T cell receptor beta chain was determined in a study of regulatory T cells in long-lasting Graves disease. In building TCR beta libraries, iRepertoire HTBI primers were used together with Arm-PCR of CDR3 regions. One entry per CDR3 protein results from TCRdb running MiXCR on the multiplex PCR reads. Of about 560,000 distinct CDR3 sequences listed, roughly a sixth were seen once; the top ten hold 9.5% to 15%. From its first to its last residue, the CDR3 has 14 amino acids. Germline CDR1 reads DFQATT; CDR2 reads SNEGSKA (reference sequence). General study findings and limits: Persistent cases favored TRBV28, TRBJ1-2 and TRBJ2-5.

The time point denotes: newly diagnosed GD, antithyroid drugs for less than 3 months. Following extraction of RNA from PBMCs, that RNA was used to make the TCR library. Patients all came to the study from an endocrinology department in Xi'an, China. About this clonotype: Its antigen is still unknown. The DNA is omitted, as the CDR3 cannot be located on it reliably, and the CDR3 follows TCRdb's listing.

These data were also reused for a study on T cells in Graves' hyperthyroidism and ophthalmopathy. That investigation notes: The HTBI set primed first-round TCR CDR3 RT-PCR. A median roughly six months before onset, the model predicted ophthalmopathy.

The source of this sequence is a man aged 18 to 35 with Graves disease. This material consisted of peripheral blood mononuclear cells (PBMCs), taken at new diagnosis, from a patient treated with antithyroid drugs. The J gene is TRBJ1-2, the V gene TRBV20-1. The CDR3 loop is CAGRAPQTNYGCTF.